This passage covers 28 T cell receptor beta chains from one sample sequenced in a study of CD8 T cells in Susac syndrome. Random hexamers were used to reverse transcribe the RNA input (about 0.45 to 1 ug). TCRdb reanalysed the immunoSEQ multiplex PCR reads using MiXCR and keeps one entry per CDR3 protein. The sample consists of over 150,000 distinct CDR3 sequences, roughly 92% of them appearing once. The sample taken for sequencing was CD4+ T cells from PBMCs. The receptor set was obtained from a human donor with multiple sclerosis.

The CDR3 is CASSLETSGMETQYF. In DNA, the CDR3 is TGCGCCAGCAGCTTAGAGACTAGCGGTATGGAGACCCAGTACTTC. This chain uses TRBV5-1 with TRBJ2-5; TRBD2 aligns across 9 bases. CDR1 and CDR2 from the germline V gene are SGHRS and YFSETQ. V lost 2 bases and J lost 5; bases outside the gene matches: 7. CDR3 length equals 15 residues.

This clonotype was observed a few times. The V gene is TRBV7-9, the J gene TRBJ1-2; 9 bases agree with TRBD1. Germline V gives CDR1 SEHNR, CDR2 FQNEAQ (reference sequence). The junction had 4 bases not matched to a gene; V was cut back by 5 bases and J by 0 bases. The CDR3 is made up of 15 amino acids. CDR3 in DNA: TGTGCCAGCAGCCCGGGGACAGGGACTAACTATGGCTACACCTTC. This translates into CASSPGTGTNYGYTF.

This chain links TRBV5-1 with TRBJ2-1; D gene ambiguous. The CDR3 covers 16 residues. V lost 0 bases and J 0 bases, leaving 10 bases between the germline ends. Germline assignment: CDR1 SGHRS and CDR2 YFSETQ. CDR3 protein: CASSLVPRSSYNEQFF. CDR3 in DNA: TGCGCCAGCAGCTTGGTACCCCGGAGCTCCTACAATGAGCAGTTCTTC.

The CDR3 protein is CSVRGHGRPGNTIYF. Written as DNA, the CDR3 is TGCAGTGTCCGAGGACATGGGAGGCCAGGAAACACCATATATTTT. The J gene is TRBJ1-3, the V gene TRBV20-1; possible D gene TRBD1, 5 bases. V dropped 7 bases and J dropped 4 bases, with 20 bases sitting between them. There are 15 residues in the CDR3. Germline V gene sequence: CDR1 DFQATT, CDR2 SNEGSKA (reference sequence).

This clonotype was observed a single time. This chain uses TRBV9 with TRBJ1-4, with D possibly matching TRBD1 (5 bases). CDR1 and CDR2 from the germline V gene are SGDLS and YYNGEE. V was shortened by 4 bases and J by 5 bases, with 12 bases between the two germline ends. This CDR3 is built from 14 residues. The CDR3 sequence is CASSPGTFNEKLFF. CDR3 nucleotide sequence: TGTGCCAGCAGCCCCGGGACCTTCAATGAAAAACTGTTTTTT. Variable domain in full (rest from reference TRBV9 and TRBJ1-4): DSGVTQTPKHLITATGQRVTLRCSPRSGDLSVYWYQQSLDQGLQFLIQYYNGEERAKGNILERFSAQQFPDLHSELNLSSLELGDSALYFCASSPGTFNEKLFFGSGTQLSVL.

This chain joins TRBV3-1 and TRBJ1-1; a possible D gene is TRBD1 (5 bases). V lost 5 bases and J lost 4, with 17 bases in between. The CDR3 is 15 residues long. Per germline, CDR1 LGHDT and CDR2 YNNKEL (reference sequence). CDR3 sequence: CASSFRAQGSTEAFF. The CDR3 DNA is TGTGCCAGCAGCTTCCGGGCCCAGGGATCCACTGAAGCTTTCTTT. The full variable domain, completed using reference TRBV3-1 and TRBJ1-1, is DTAVSQTPKYLVTQMGNDKSIKCEQNLGHDTMYWYKQDSKKFLKIMFSYNNKELIINETVPNRFSPKSPDKAHLNLHINSLELGDSAVYFCASSFRAQGSTEAFFGQGTRLTVV.

The chain combines TRBV20-1 with TRBJ1-5; 11 positions match TRBD1. Germline V gene sequence: CDR1 DFQATT, CDR2 SNEGSKA (reference sequence). This CDR3 contains 16 residues. V was pared by 4 bases and J by 4 bases, with 9 bases of the junction left unmatched. Here the CDR3 DNA reads TGCAGTGCTACTCGTCCGGGACAGGGGGTTAATCAGCCCCAGCATTTT. This translates into CSATRPGQGVNQPQHF.

The genes are TRBV20-1 and TRBJ2-1; maybe TRBD2 (5 bases). Trimming removed 3 bases from V and 2 bases from J, with 14 bases in between. Germline V CDR1 and CDR2: DFQATT, SNEGSKA (reference sequence). This CDR3 spans 15 amino acids. The CDR3 is CSASRRLSTYNEQFF. The CDR3 DNA follows: TGCAGTGCTAGTCGAAGACTATCTACCTACAATGAGCAGTTCTTC.

The chain uses TRBV15 and TRBJ1-3; D gene ambiguous. The V end was cut by 0 bases, the J end by 6 bases, with 12 bases between. Germline V lookup: CDR1 LNHNV, CDR2 YYDKDF (reference sequence). The CDR3 is made up of 15 amino acids. CDR3 nucleotides: TGTGCCACCAGCAGAGATAGGACTGTAGAAAACACCATATATTTT. Its protein product is CATSRDRTVENTIYF.

V gene TRBV4-3 combines with J gene TRBJ2-5; 7 bases map to TRBD2. This CDR3 has 16 amino acids. Germline CDR1 is LGHNA and CDR2 is YSLEER. With 0 bases clipped from V and 2 bases from J, the junction kept 6 bases outside the gene matches. The DNA for the CDR3 is TGCGCCAGCAGCCAAGAAGGAGCGGGACCACAAGAGACCCAGTACTTC. Its translation is CASSQEGAGPQETQYF.

The chain recombines TRBV30 with TRBJ2-2; the match to TRBD2 covers 7 bases. This CDR3 has 13 amino acids. The trim removed 1 base at V and 4 bases at J, leaving 0 bases unmatched. Germline V lookup: CDR1 GTSNPN, CDR2 SVGIG (reference sequence). CDR3 nucleotide sequence: TGTGCCTGGAGTGGCGGGGGCACCGGGGAGCTGTTTTTT. Protein product: CAWSGGGTGELFF. Full variable domain (remainder filled in from reference TRBV30 and TRBJ2-2): SQTIHQWPATLVQPVGSPLSLECTVEGTSNPNLYWYRQAAGRGLQLLFYSVGIGQISSEVPQNLSASRPQDRQFILSSKKLLLSDSGFYLCAWSGGGTGELFFGEGSRLTVL.

The chain is built from TRBV5-1 and TRBJ2-1, with 10 bases lining up with TRBD2. Germline CDR1 is SGHRS and CDR2 is YFSETQ. The ends lost 4 bases at V and 9 bases at J; junction bases unmatched: 13. The CDR3 loop spans 16 amino acids. The CDR3 loop is CASSPNAGTSVVEQFF. CDR3 bases: TGCGCCAGCAGCCCAAACGCCGGGACTAGCGTGGTTGAGCAGTTCTTC.

This chain connects TRBV7-2 to TRBJ2-4, with unresolved D. V lost 1 base, J lost 0 bases, and 10 bases lay in between. Germline lookup yields CDR1 SGHTA and CDR2 FQGNSA. The CDR3 consists of 16 residues. CDR3 loop: CASSLDPSLAKNIQYF. For the CDR3, the DNA is TGTGCCAGCAGCTTAGACCCTTCACTAGCCAAAAACATTCAGTACTTC.

The V call is TRBV24-1, the J call TRBJ2-1; TRBD2 agrees at 9 bases. V trimming: 1 base; J trimming: 0 bases; junction bases outside the gene matches: 6. Germline V gene sequence: CDR1 KGHDR, CDR2 SFDVKD. The CDR3 length is 18 residues. The CDR3, as DNA: TGTGCCACCAGTGATTTAAATAGCGGGGGCGCCTCCTACAATGAGCAGTTCTTC. Protein: CATSDLNSGGASYNEQFF.

The chain is built from TRBV19 and TRBJ2-1, with 12 bases aligning to TRBD2. This CDR3 is built from 18 residues. J was trimmed by 4 bases and V by 0 bases; bases with no gene match: 7. Germline CDR1 LNHDA, CDR2 SQIVND (reference sequence). CDR3 DNA sequence: TGTGCCAGTAGTATAGAGGCTAAAGGACTAGCGGGGTACAATGAGCAGTTCTTC. Its protein is CASSIEAKGLAGYNEQFF.

The V gene is TRBV4-1, the J gene TRBJ2-4; 7 bases agree with TRBD1. Looked up from germline, CDR1 is MGHRA and CDR2 is YSYEKL. The CDR3 contains 18 residues. With V trimmed by 3 bases and J by 0 bases, 11 bases remained unmatched. The CDR3 loop reads CASSHPWDSPLAKNIQYF. The CDR3 coding sequence is TGCGCCAGCAGCCACCCTTGGGACAGCCCTCTAGCCAAAAACATTCAGTACTTC.

This sequence joins TRBV5-1 and TRBJ2-7; tentatively, D is TRBD1 (7 bases). This CDR3 comprises 15 residues. Between the trimmed V and J ends, which lost 0 bases and 7 bases, there was a span of 17 bases. Germline CDR1 SGHRS, CDR2 YFSETQ. In nucleotides, the CDR3 is TGCGCCAGCAGCTTGGAGCCAGGGGGGTACGTGGAGCAGTACTTC. Translated: CASSLEPGGYVEQYF.

The table lists this clonotype with a count of one. The J gene is TRBJ1-1, the V gene TRBV19; 8 bases are a match to TRBD1. The germline gives CDR1 LNHDA, CDR2 SQIVND (reference sequence). V lost 5 bases to trimming and J lost 1 base; unmatched junction nucleotides: 9. The CDR3 totals 16 residues. The CDR3 region is CASSPNRGIRNTEAFF. The CDR3 nucleotides are TGTGCCAGTAGTCCCAACAGGGGGATCAGGAACACTGAAGCTTTCTTT.

The chain employs TRBV20-1 and TRBJ1-2; 9 nucleotides match TRBD1. The germline gives CDR1 DFQATT, CDR2 SNEGSKA (reference sequence). The V and J ends lost 3 bases and 7 bases, in that order; junction bases with no gene match: 6. The length of the CDR3 is 13 residues. The CDR3 DNA sequence: TGCAGTGCTAGCGCCGGGACAGGGCTTGGCTACACCTTC. Translated, it gives CSASAGTGLGYTF.

The chain links TRBV27 to TRBJ1-6; 8 positions agree with TRBD1. The CDR3 length is 16 residues. Trimming cost V 5 bases and J 5 bases; bases outside gene matches: 8. Germline values: CDR1 MNHEY, CDR2 SMNVEV (reference sequence). The CDR3 nucleotides are TGTGCCAGCAGTACCTCGGACAGGGTGAATAATTCACCCCTCCACTTT. It is translated as CASSTSDRVNNSPLHF.

This rearrangement joins TRBV5-1 to TRBJ1-6; tentative D call: TRBD1 (5 bases). The CDR3 runs 15 residues. Germline V gene data show CDR1 as SGHRS and CDR2 as YFSETQ. Trimming removed 3 bases at V and 8 bases at J, with 15 bases between. The chain's CDR3 is CASSWGRVGDSPLHF. CDR3 DNA: TGCGCCAGCAGCTGGGGACGGGTCGGGGATTCACCCCTCCACTTT.

The rearrangement joins TRBV13 to TRBJ2-5, with 8 bases fitting TRBD2. The V and J ends lost 7 bases and 7 bases, in that order; junction bases with no gene match: 11. This CDR3 spans 14 amino acids. CDR1 is PRHDT and CDR2 is FYEKMQ in the germline V gene (reference sequence). The CDR3 sequence is CASTPGGVDGTQYF. The CDR3, as DNA: TGTGCCAGCACCCCCGGGGGGGTGGATGGGACCCAGTACTTC.

This clonotype occurred once. The chain uses TRBV7-9 and TRBJ1-1; 7 nucleotides line up with TRBD1. Per germline, CDR1 SEHNR and CDR2 FQNEAQ (reference sequence). After removal of 5 bases from V and 8 bases from J, the junction contained 5 bases not matched to a gene. The CDR3 loop spans 12 amino acids. DNA for the CDR3: TGTGCCAGCAGCCCAGGGACAGCCGAAGCTTTCTTT. Translating it yields CASSPGTAEAFF.

V is TRBV24-1 and J is TRBJ1-2, with a possible D match to TRBD1 (5 bases). In germline, CDR1 is KGHDR, CDR2 SFDVKD. Trimming left V 5 bases short and J 5 bases short, with 11 bases between. The CDR3 length is 13 residues. The chain's CDR3 is CATSVGRGYGYTF. CDR3 DNA: TGTGCCACCAGTGTAGGACGGGGGTATGGCTACACCTTC.

This chain links TRBV27 with TRBJ2-5; 9 bases agree with TRBD2. Germline V lookup: CDR1 MNHEY, CDR2 SMNVEV (reference sequence). The CDR3 is made up of 18 amino acids. V shed 2 bases and J 0 bases; nucleotides not matched to a gene: 10. The CDR3 spells CASSLEKRGELYQETQYF. The CDR3 DNA follows: TGTGCCAGCAGTTTAGAGAAGCGGGGGGAGCTGTACCAAGAGACCCAGTACTTC.

The rearrangement joins TRBV11-2 to TRBJ1-1, with D unresolved. This CDR3 has 14 residues. Trimming stripped 5 bases from V and 6 bases from J, with 16 bases between. The germline V gene has CDR1 SGHAT and CDR2 FQNNGV. CDR3 nucleotides: TGTGCCAGCAGCCAGACGACCCACCCAGCTGAAGCTTTCTTT. It translates to CASSQTTHPAEAFF.

The J gene is TRBJ2-3, the V gene TRBV6-1, with TRBD2 matching 14 bases. Germline-derived CDR1 and CDR2 are MNHNS and SASEGT. Germline trimming cut 6 bases from V and 4 bases from J; bases unmatched to any gene: 9. This CDR3 spans 17 amino acids. The CDR3 DNA follows: TGTGCCAGCAGCCCCGGGACTAGCGGGAGTTACCCAGATACGCAGTATTTT. It specifies CASSPGTSGSYPDTQYF.

In DNA, the CDR3 is TGTGCCAGCAGAGCCACCTTCAACAGGGTCGGGGGCACTGAAGCTTTCTTT. This sequence encodes CASRATFNRVGGTEAFF. The genes are TRBV6-1 and TRBJ1-1, with a weak D call TRBD1 (6 bases). This CDR3 is 17 amino acids long. The germline V gene has CDR1 MNHNS and CDR2 SASEGT. The V gene lost 6 bases and the J gene lost 4 bases, with 24 bases spanning the gap.